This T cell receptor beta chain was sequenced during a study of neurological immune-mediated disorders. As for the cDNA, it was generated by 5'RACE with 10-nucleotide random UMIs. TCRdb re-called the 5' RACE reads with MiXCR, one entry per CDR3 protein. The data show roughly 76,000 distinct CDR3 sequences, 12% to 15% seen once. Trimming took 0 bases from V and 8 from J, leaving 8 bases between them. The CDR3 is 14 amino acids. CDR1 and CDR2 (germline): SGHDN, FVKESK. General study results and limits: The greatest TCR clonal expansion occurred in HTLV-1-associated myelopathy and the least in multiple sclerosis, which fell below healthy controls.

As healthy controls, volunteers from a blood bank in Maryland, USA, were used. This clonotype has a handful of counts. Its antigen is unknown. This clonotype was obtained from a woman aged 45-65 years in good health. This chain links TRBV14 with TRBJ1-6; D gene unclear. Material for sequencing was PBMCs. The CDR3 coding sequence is TGTGCCAGCAGCCAAGACAGCTGGTATTCACCCCTCCACTTT. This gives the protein CASSQDSWYSPLHF. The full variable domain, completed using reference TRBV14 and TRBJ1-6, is EAGVTQFPSHSVIEKGQTVTLRCDPISGHDNLYWYRRVMGKEIKFLLHFVKESKQDESGMPNNRFLAERTGGTYSTLKVQPAELEDSGVYFCASSQDSWYSPLHFGNGTRLTVT.